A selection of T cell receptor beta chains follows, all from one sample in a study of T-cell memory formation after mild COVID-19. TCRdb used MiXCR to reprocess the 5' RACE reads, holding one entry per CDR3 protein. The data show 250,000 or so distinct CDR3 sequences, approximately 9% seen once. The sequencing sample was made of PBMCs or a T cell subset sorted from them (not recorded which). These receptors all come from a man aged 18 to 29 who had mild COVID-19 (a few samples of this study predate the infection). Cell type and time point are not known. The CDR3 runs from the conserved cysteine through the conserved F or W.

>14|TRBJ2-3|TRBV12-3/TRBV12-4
CASSLGLGFDTQYF
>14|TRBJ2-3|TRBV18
CASSPTSGADTQYF
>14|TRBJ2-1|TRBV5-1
CASSPSPGVDEQFF
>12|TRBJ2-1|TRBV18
CASSHSLNEQFF
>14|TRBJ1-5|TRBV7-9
CASSFDRDNQPQHF
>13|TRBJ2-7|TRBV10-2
CASRPGDSYEQYF
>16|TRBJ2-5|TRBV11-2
CASSHWTSGGEETQYF
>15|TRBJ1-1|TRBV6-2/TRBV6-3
CASSYPDRGRTEAFF
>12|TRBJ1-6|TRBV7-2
CASSWGASPLHF
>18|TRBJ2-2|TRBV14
CASSLGTGQGFGAGELFF
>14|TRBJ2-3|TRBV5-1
CASSLSAGTDTQYF
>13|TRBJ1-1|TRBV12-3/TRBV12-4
CASTLRWGTEAFF
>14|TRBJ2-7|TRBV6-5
CASSPARPYYEQYF
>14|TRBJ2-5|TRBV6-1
CASTVGTGVETQYF
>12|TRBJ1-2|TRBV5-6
CASSLGTARYTF
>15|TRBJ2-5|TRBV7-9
CASSLGTSGQETQYF
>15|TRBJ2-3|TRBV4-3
CASSQEPLISDTQYF
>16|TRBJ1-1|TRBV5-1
CASSLSRDRVKTEAFF
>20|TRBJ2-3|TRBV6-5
CASSYSSPGGPNINTDTQYF
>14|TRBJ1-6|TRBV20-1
CSVTMDREGSPLHF
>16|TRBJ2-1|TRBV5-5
CASSSRQDQSYNEQFF
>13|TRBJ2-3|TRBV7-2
CASRAVLTDTQYF
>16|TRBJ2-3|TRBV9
CASSRRLEVWSDTQYF
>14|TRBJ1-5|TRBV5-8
CASSLVPGVQPQHF
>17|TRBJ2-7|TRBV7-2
CASSSRIPQGQYYEQYF
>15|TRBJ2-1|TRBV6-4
CASSDTSGGANEQFF
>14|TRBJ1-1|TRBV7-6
CASSLRGGNAEAFF
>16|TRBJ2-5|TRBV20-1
CSARGGLAGSQETQYF
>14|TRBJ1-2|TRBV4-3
CASSLTGGHYGYTF
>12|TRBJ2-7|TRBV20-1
CSAPSGGGEQYF
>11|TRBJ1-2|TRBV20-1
CSAPDRYGYTF
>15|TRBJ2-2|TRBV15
CATSRGQGRTGELFF
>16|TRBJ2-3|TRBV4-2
CASSQEAGGLTDTQYF
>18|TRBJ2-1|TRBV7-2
CASSLEKTRALSYNEQFF
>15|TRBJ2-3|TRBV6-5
CASSPGPGRTDTQYF
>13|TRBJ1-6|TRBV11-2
CASSLEGWGPLHF
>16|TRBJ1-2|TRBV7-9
CASSPTGMVEGYGYTF
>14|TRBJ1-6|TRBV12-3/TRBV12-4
CASRPGTGDSPLHF
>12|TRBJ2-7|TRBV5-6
CASTGRLYEQYF
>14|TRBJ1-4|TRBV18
CASTRLATNEKLFF
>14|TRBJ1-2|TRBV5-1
CASSLFGQGDGYTF
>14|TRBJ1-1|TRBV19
CASSPKTGNTEAFF